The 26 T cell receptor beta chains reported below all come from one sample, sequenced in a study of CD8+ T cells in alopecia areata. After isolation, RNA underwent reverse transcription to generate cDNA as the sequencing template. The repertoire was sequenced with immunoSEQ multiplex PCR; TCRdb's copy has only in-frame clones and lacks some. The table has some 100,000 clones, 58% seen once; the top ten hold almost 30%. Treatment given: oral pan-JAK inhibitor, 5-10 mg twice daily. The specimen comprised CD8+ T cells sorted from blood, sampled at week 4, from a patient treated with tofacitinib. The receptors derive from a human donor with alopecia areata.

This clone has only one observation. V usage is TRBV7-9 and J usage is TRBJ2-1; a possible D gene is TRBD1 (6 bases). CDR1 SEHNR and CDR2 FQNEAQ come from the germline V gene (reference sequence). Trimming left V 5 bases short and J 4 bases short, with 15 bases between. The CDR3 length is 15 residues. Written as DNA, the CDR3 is TGTGCCAGCAGCCCCCGAGCAGGGGAGTACAATGAGCAGTTCTTC. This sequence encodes CASSPRAGEYNEQFF.

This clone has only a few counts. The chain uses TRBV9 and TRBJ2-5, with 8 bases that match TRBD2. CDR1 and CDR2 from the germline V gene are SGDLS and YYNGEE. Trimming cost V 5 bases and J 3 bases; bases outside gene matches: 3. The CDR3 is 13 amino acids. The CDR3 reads CASRRAGEETQYF. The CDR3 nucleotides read TGTGCCAGCAGGAGAGCGGGGGAAGAGACCCAGTACTTC.

The CDR3 DNA reads TGCAGCGTTGACGGACAGGCAATCACAGATACGCAGTATTTT. Its translation: CSVDGQAITDTQYF. The chain is built from TRBV29-1 and TRBJ2-3, with 7 bases aligning to TRBD1. Germline CDR1 and CDR2: SQVTM and ANQGSEA. The CDR3 runs 14 residues. V lost 3 bases, J lost 2 bases, and 5 bases stayed unmatched.

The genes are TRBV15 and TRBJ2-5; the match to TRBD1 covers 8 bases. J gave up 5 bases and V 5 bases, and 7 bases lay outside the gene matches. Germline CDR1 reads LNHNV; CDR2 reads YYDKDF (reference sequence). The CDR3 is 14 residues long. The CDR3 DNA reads TGTGCCACCAGCGCTGCGGACAGGGTTGAGACCCAGTACTTC. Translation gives CATSAADRVETQYF.

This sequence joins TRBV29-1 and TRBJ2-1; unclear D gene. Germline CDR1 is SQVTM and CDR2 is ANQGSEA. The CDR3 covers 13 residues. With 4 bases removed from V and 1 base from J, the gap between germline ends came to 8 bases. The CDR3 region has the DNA TGCAGCGTTGCTTTCGAGTCCTACAATGAGCAGTTCTTC. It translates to CSVAFESYNEQFF.

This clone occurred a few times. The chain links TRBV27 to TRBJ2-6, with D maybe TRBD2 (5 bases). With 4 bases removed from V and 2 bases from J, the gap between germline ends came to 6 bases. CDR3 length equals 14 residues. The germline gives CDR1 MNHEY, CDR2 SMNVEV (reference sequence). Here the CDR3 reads CASSSTTGANVLTF. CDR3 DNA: TGTGCCAGCAGTTCGACTACTGGGGCCAACGTCCTGACTTTC. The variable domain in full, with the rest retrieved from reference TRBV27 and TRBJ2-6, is EAQVTQNPRYLITVTGKKLTVTCSQNMNHEYMSWYRQDPGLGLRQIYYSMNVEVTDKGDVPEGYKVSRKEKRNFPLILESPSPNQTSLYFCASSSTTGANVLTFGAGSRLTVL.

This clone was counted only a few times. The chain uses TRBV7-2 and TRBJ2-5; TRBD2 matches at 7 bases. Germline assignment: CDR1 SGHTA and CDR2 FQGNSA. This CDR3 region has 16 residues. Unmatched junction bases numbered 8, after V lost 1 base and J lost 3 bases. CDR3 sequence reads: CASSLGWASGEETQYF. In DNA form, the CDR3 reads TGTGCCAGCAGCTTAGGTTGGGCTAGCGGAGAAGAGACCCAGTACTTC.

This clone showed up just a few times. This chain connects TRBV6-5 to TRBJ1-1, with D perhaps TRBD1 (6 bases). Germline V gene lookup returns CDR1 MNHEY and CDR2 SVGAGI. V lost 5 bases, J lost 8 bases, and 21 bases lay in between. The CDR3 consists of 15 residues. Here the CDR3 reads CASSQQPGQRLEAFF. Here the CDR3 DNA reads TGTGCCAGCAGTCAGCAACCGGGACAACGACTCGAAGCTTTCTTT.

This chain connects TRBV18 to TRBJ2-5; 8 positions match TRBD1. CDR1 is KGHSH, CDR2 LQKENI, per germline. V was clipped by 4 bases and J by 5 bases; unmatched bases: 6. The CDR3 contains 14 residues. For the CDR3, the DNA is TGTGCCAGCTCACAAAGACAGGGGATGGAGACCCAGTACTTC. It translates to CASSQRQGMETQYF. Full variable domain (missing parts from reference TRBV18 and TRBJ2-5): NAGVMQNPRHLVRRRGQEARLRCSPMKGHSHVYWYRQLPEEGLKFMVYLQKENIIDESGMPKERFSAEFPKEGPSILRIQQVVRGDSAAYFCASSQRQGMETQYFGPGTRLLVL.

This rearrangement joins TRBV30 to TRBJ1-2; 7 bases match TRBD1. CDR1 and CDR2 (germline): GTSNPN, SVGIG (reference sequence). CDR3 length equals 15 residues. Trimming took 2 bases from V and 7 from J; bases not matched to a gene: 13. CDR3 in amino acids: CAWSIDEQGSSGYTF. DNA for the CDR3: TGTGCCTGGAGTATCGACGAACAGGGGTCGAGTGGCTACACCTTC.

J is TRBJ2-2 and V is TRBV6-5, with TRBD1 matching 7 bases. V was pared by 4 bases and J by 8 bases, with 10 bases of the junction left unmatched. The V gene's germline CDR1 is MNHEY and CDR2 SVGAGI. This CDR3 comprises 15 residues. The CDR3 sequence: CASSFTGQSPGELFF. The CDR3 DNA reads TGTGCCAGCAGTTTCACGGGACAGTCCCCAGGGGAGCTGTTTTTT.

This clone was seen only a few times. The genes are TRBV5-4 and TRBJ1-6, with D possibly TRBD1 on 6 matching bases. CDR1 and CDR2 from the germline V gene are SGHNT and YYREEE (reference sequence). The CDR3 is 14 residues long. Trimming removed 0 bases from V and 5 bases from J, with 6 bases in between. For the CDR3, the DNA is TGTGCCAGCAGCTTGGCAGGGGATAATTCACCCCTCCACTTT. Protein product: CASSLAGDNSPLHF.

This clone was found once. The CDR3 bases are TGTGCCAGCAGTCCAGTGGAGTTGACAGGGGGAGACTATGGCTACACCTTC. As protein: CASSPVELTGGDYGYTF. This chain links TRBV27 with TRBJ1-2, with 9 bases identical to TRBD1. Per germline, CDR1 MNHEY and CDR2 SMNVEV (reference sequence). This CDR3 is 17 amino acids long. V lost 5 bases, J lost 3 bases, and 13 bases stayed unmatched.

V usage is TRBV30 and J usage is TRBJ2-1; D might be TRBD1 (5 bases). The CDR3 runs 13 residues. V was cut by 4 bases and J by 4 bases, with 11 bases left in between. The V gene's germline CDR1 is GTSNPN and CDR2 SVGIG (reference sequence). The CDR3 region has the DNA TGTGCCTGGACGGACATCCGTTACAATGAGCAGTTCTTC. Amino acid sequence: CAWTDIRYNEQFF.

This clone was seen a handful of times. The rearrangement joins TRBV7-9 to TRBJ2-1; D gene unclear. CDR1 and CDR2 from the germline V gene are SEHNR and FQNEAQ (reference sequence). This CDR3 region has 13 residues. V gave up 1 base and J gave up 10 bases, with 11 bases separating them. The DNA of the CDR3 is TGTGCCAGCAGCTTAGTGCCGACTCCGGAGCAGTTCTTC. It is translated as CASSLVPTPEQFF.

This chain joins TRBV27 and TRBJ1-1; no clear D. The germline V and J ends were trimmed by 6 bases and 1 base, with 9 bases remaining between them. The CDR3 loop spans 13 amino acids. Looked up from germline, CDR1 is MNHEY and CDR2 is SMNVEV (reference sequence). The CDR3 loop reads CASRNMGNTEAFF. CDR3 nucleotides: TGTGCCAGCAGGAACATGGGGAACACTGAAGCTTTCTTT.

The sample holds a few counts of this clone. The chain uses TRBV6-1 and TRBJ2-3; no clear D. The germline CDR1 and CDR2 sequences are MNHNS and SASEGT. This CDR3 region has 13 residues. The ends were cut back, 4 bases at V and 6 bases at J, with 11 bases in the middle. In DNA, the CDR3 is TGTGCCAGCAGTGTGTATAGCTCCGATACGCAGTATTTT. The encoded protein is CASSVYSSDTQYF.

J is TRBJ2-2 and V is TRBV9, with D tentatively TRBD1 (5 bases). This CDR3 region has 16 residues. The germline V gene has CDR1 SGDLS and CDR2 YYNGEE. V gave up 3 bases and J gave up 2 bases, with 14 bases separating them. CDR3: CASSARQYSNTGELFF. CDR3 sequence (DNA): TGTGCCAGCAGCGCCAGACAGTACTCCAACACCGGGGAGCTGTTTTTT.

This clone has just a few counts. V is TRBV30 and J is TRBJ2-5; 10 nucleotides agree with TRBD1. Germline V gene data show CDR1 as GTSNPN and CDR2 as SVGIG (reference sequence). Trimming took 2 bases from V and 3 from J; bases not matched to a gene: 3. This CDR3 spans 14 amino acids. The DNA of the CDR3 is TGTGCCTGGAGTACGGGGACAGGGGAAGAGACCCAGTACTTC. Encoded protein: CAWSTGTGEETQYF.

As DNA, the CDR3 is TGTGCCAGCAGCTCCCGGAGACGCACAGGGTCGGGGTACGAGCAGTACTTC. Its protein is CASSSRRRTGSGYEQYF. This rearrangement joins TRBV7-9 to TRBJ2-7; tentative D call: TRBD1 (6 bases). The CDR3 is 17 residues long. The germline CDR1 and CDR2 sequences are SEHNR and FQNEAQ (reference sequence). V was clipped by 4 bases and J by 4 bases, with 23 bases between them.

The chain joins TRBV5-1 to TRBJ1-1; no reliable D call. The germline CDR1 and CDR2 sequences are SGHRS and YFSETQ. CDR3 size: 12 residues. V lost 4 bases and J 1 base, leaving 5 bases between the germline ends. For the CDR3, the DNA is TGCGCCAGCAGCGCCGGGAACACTGAAGCTTTCTTT. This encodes CASSAGNTEAFF.

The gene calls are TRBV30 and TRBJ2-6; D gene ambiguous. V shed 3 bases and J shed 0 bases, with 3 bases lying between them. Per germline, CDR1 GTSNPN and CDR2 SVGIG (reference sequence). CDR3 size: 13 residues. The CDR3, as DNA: TGTGCCTGGAGAGACTCTGGGGCCAACGTCCTGACTTTC. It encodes CAWRDSGANVLTF.

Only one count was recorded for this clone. CDR3 sequence reads: CASSLTVYNEQFF. Here the CDR3 DNA reads TGTGCCAGCAGTCTGACAGTCTACAATGAGCAGTTCTTC. The rearrangement links TRBV25-1 to TRBJ2-1; D might be TRBD1 (5 bases). Looked up from germline, CDR1 is MGHDK and CDR2 is SYGVNS. V lost 5 bases to trimming and J lost 3 bases, with 8 bases between them. The CDR3 is 13 residues long.

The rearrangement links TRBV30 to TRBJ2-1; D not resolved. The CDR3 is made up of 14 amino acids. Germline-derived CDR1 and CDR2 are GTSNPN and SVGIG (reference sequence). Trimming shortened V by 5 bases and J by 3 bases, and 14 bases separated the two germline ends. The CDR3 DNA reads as TGTGCCTGGGAAGGGTCAGGTTTCTACAATGAGCAGTTCTTC. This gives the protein CAWEGSGFYNEQFF.

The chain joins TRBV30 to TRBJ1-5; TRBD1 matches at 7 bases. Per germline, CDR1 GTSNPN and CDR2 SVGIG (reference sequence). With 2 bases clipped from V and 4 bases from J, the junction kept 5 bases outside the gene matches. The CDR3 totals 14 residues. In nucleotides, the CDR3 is TGTGCCTGGAGTTACGGACAGGTAAATCAGCCCCAGCATTTT. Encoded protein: CAWSYGQVNQPQHF.

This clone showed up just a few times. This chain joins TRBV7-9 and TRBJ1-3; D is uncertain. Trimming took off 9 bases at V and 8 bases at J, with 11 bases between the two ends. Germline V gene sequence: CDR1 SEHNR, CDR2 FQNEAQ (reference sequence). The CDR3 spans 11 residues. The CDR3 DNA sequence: TGTGCCAGGGGAGACCCGGACACCATATATTTT. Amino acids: CARGDPDTIYF. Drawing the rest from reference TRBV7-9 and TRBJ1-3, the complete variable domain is DTGVSQNPRHKITKRGQNVTFRCDPISEHNRLYWYRQTLGQGPEFLTYFQNEAQLEKSRLLSDRFSAERPKGSFSTLEIQRTEQGDSAMYLCARGDPDTIYFGEGSWLTVV.